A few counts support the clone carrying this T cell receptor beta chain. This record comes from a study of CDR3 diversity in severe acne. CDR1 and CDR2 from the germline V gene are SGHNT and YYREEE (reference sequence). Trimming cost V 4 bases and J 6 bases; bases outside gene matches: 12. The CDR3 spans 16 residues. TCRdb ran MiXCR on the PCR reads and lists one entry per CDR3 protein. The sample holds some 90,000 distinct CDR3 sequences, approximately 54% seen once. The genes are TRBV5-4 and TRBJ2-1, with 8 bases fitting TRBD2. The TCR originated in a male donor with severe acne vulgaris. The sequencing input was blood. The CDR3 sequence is CASSPLASGYVNEQFF. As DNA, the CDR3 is TGTGCCAGCAGCCCCCTGGCTAGCGGGTACGTCAATGAGCAGTTCTTC.